Shown below are 14 T cell receptor beta chains from a single sample sequenced in a study of human T cells and chemical hapten exposure. Time point specified: patch test 1, 2 weeks after DPC sensitization. Sample treatment: therapeutic diphenylcyclopropenone sensitization with weekly scalp DPC. TCRdb reprocessed the RACE reads via MiXCR and lists one record per CDR3 protein. The sample lists fewer than 100,000 distinct CDR3 sequences; approximately 12% were seen once. Source: whole blood, taken in connection with sensitization to the hapten diphenylcyclopropenone (DPC). Receptor source: a woman in her sixties or seventies with alopecia areata. Some clones in this sample may be carry-over from other donors' samples.

This clonotype has only a few counts. The chain has TRBV12-3 or TRBV12-4 and TRBJ2-5; D may be TRBD1 (6 bases). This CDR3 has 15 amino acids. V was clipped by 4 bases and J by 2 bases, with 14 bases between them. Written as DNA, the CDR3 is TGTGCCAGCAGTTCCCGGGACACAATTCAAGAGACCCAGTACTTC. It is translated as CASSSRDTIQETQYF.

This clonotype has ten or more counts. V gene TRBV6-1 combines with J gene TRBJ2-2; D remains unclear. V lost 3 bases and J lost 0, with 8 bases in between. There are 15 residues in the CDR3. CDR1 MNHNS and CDR2 SASEGT come from the germline V gene. The chain's CDR3 is CASSDGSANTGELFF. CDR3 sequence (DNA): TGTGCCAGCAGTGATGGAAGCGCGAACACCGGGGAGCTGTTTTTT.

The rearrangement joins TRBV5-1 to TRBJ1-4; D perhaps matches TRBD1 (5 bases). CDR1 is SGHRS and CDR2 is YFSETQ in the germline V gene. CDR3 length: 14 residues. The V end lost 3 bases, the J end lost 6 bases, and 12 bases lay between the germline ends. The CDR3 protein is CASSSGTTHEKLFF. The CDR3 DNA reads as TGCGCCAGCAGCTCCGGGACGACCCATGAAAAACTGTTTTTT.

This clonotype was detected ten times or more. This rearrangement joins TRBV6-2 or TRBV6-3 to TRBJ2-1; D gene unclear. V gave up 5 bases and J gave up 12 bases, with 11 bases separating them. Germline V gives CDR1 MNHEY, CDR2 SVGEGT. CDR3 length: 11 amino acids. The CDR3 DNA is TGTGCCAGCAGTCACGTGGGGTTGCAGTTCTTC. This translates into CASSHVGLQFF.

This chain links TRBV20-1 with TRBJ2-7, with D perhaps matching TRBD2 (6 bases). The CDR3 has 12 amino acids. V dropped 6 bases and J dropped 2 bases, with 11 bases sitting between them. CDR1 and CDR2 from the germline V gene are DFQATT and SNEGSKA (reference sequence). This CDR3 reads CSAPRDTYEQYF. The CDR3 DNA sequence: TGCAGTGCGCCGCGGGATACCTACGAGCAGTACTTC.

The chain combines TRBV12-3 or TRBV12-4 with TRBJ2-2; TRBD1 is a possible D gene (6 bases). The CDR3 has 16 residues. V lost 2 bases, J lost 2 bases, and 12 bases lay in between. CDR3 sequence reads: CASSLKGVVNTGELFF. The CDR3 region has the DNA TGTGCCAGCAGTTTAAAGGGGGTCGTCAACACCGGGGAGCTGTTTTTT.

This clonotype has only a few counts. The chain has TRBV6-5 and TRBJ1-5, with 8 bases identical to TRBD1. Germline CDR1 MNHEY, CDR2 SVGAGI. With V trimmed by 5 bases and J by 11 bases, 8 bases remained unmatched. This CDR3 contains 13 residues. CDR3 amino acids: CASSRTGSTAQHF. CDR3 coding DNA: TGTGCCAGCAGTCGGACAGGGTCGACGGCCCAGCATTTT.

This clonotype came up once. The V and J genes are TRBV30 and TRBJ1-6, with 9 bases fitting TRBD1. This CDR3 spans 15 amino acids. V lost 3 bases and J lost 6; bases outside the gene matches: 6. Germline V gene data show CDR1 as GTSNPN and CDR2 as SVGIG (reference sequence). CDR3 DNA sequence: TGTGCCTGGAGGCATCTGGACAGGGGTAATTCACCCCTCCACTTT. Translated, it gives CAWRHLDRGNSPLHF.

The V call is TRBV5-4, the J call TRBJ2-4, with D possibly matching TRBD2 (5 bases). The germline V gene has CDR1 SGHNT and CDR2 YYREEE (reference sequence). CDR3 length equals 14 residues. V was cut by 3 bases and J by 8 bases, with 15 bases left in between. The CDR3 DNA reads as TGTGCCAGCAGCTCACAATCGGACGGGGACATTCAGTACTTC. This sequence encodes CASSSQSDGDIQYF.

A few counts support this clonotype. The rearrangement joins TRBV29-1 to TRBJ1-2; TRBD1 aligns across 7 bases. Germline CDR1 SQVTM, CDR2 ANQGSEA. Trimming cost V 7 bases and J 4 bases; bases outside gene matches: 9. The CDR3 has 13 amino acids. CDR3 bases: TGCAGCGCCGGACAGGAAGTTCCCTATGGCTACACCTTC. This sequence encodes CSAGQEVPYGYTF.

This clonotype counts as medium-sized (0.01 to 0.1%). The J gene is TRBJ2-7, the V gene TRBV7-9; 8 positions agree with TRBD2. This CDR3 spans 15 amino acids. Trimming took 5 bases from V and 1 from J; bases not matched to a gene: 7. Germline V lookup: CDR1 SEHNR, CDR2 FQNEAQ (reference sequence). The CDR3 DNA follows: TGTGCCAGCAGCCCCCCGACTAGCGAATCCTACGAGCAGTACTTC. Translation: CASSPPTSESYEQYF.

This clonotype occurred a few times. V and J are TRBV28 and TRBJ1-1, with a possible D match to TRBD1 (5 bases). This CDR3 is 15 amino acids long. V dropped 6 bases and J dropped 1 base, with 15 bases sitting between them. Looked up from germline, CDR1 is MDHEN and CDR2 is SYDVKM. The CDR3 reads CASSRADMRNTEAFF. CDR3 nucleotide sequence: TGTGCCAGCAGCCGTGCGGACATGCGGAACACTGAAGCTTTCTTT.

CDR3 protein: CASSLSQGYNSPLHF. The CDR3 DNA follows: TGTGCCAGCAGCTTATCTCAGGGCTATAATTCACCCCTCCACTTT. The V gene is TRBV7-2, the J gene TRBJ1-6; D might be TRBD1 (5 bases). The CDR3 is 15 amino acids. V dropped 2 bases and J dropped 3 bases, with 8 bases sitting between them. Germline loops: CDR1 SGHTA, CDR2 FQGNSA.

There are many counts of this clonotype. The V gene is TRBV5-1, the J gene TRBJ1-1, with 7 bases that match TRBD1. The CDR3 is 16 amino acids. V gave up 3 bases and J gave up 1 base; unmatched junction bases: 9. CDR1 and CDR2 (germline): SGHRS, YFSETQ. CDR3 protein: CASSSGGGQANTEAFF. CDR3 in DNA: TGCGCCAGCAGCTCAGGTGGAGGACAGGCGAACACTGAAGCTTTCTTT.